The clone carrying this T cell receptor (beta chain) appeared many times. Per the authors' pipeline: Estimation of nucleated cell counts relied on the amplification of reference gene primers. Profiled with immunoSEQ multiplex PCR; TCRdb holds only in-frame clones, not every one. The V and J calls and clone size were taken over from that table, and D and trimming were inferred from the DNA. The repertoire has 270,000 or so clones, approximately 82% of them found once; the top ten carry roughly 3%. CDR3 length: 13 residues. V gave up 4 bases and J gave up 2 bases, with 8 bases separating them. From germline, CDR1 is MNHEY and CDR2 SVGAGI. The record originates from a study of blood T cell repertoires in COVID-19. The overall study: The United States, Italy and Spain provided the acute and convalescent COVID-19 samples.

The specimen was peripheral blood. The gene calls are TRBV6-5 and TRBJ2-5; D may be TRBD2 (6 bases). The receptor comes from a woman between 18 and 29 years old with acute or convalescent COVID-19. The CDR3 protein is CASSWGGQETQYF. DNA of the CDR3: TGTGCCAGCAGTTGGGGAGGTCAAGAGACCCAGTACTTC.